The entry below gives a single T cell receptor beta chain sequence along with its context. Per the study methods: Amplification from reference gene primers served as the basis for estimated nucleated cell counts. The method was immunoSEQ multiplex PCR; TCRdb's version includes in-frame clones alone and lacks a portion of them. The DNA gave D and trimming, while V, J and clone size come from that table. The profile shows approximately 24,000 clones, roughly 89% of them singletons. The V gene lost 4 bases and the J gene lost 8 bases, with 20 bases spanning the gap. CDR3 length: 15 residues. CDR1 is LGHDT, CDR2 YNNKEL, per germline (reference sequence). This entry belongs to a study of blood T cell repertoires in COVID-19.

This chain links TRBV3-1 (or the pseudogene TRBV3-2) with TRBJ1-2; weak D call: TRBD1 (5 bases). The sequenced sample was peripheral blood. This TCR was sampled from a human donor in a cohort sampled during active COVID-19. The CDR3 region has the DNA TGTGCCAGCAGCCTCAACGATGGGGCAGGCCGGGGCTACACCTTC. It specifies CASSLNDGAGRGYTF.